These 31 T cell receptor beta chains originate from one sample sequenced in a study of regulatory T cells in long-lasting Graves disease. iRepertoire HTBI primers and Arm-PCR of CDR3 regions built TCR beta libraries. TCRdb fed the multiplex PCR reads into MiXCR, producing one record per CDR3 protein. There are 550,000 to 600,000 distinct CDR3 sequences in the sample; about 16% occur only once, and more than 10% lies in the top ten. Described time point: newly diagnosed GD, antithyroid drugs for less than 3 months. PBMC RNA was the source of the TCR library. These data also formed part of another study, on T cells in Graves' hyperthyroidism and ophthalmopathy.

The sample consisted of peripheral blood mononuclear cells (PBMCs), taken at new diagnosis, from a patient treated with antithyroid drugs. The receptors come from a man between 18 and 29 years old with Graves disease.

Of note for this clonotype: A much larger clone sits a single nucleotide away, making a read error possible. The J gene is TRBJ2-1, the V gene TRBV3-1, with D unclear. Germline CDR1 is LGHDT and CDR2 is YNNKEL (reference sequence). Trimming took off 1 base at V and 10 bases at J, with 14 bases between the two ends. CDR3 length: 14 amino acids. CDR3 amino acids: CASSQGRSSYEQFF. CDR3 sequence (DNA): TGTGCCAGCAGCCAAGGCAGAAGTTCCTACGAGCAGTTCTTC.

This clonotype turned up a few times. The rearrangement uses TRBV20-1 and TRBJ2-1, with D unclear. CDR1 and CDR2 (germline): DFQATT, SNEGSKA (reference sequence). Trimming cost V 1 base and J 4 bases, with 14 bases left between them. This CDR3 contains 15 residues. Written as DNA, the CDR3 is TGCAGTGCTAGAGGACTCCTCGATCCTTACAATGAGCAGTTCTTC. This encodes CSARGLLDPYNEQFF.

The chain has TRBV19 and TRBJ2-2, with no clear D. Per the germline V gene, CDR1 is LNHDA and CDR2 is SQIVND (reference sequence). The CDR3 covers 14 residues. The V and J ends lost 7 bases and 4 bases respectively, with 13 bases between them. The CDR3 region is CASNAERFTGELFF. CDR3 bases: TGTGCCAGTAATGCGGAGAGGTTCACCGGGGAGCTGTTTTTT.

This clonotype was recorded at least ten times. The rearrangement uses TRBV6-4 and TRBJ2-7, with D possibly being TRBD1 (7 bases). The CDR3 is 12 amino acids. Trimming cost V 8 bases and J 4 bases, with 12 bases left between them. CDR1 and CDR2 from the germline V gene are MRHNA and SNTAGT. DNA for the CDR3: TGTGCCAGCGGGCAGGGGGGTTACGAGCAGTACTTC. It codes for CASGQGGYEQYF.

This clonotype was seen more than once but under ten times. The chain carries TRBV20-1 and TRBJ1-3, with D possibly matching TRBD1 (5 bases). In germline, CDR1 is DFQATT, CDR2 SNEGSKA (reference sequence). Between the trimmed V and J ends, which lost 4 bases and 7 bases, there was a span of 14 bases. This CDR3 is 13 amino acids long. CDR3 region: CSATRGGANTIYF. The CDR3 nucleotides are TGCAGTGCTACAAGGGGAGGGGCGAACACCATATATTTT.

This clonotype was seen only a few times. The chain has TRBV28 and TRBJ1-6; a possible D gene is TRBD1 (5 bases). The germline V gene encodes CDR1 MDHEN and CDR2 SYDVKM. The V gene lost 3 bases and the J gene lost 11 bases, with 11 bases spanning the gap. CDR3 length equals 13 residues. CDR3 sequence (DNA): TGTGCCAGCAGTTTCGGGGCGGCAGCACCCCTCCACTTT. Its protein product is CASSFGAAAPLHF.

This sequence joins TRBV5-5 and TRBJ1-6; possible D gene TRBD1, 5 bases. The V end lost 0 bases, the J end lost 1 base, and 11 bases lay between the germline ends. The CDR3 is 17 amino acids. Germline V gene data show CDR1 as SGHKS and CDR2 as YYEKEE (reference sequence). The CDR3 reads CASSLVGEGSYNSPLHF. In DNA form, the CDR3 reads TGTGCCAGCAGCTTGGTGGGGGAAGGGTCCTATAATTCACCCCTCCACTTT.

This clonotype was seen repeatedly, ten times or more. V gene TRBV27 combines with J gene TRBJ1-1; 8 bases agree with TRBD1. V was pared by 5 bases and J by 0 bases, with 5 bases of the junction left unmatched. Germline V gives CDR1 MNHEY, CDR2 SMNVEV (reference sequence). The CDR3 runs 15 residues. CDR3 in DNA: TGTGCCAGCAGTGCCAACAGGGGGTTGAACACTGAAGCTTTCTTT. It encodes CASSANRGLNTEAFF.

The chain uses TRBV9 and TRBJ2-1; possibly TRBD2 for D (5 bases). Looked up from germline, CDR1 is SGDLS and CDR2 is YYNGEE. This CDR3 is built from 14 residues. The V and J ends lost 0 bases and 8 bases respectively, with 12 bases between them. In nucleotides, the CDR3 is TGTGCCAGCAGCGTAGTTTCGGGGTCCCATGAGCAGTTCTTC. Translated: CASSVVSGSHEQFF.

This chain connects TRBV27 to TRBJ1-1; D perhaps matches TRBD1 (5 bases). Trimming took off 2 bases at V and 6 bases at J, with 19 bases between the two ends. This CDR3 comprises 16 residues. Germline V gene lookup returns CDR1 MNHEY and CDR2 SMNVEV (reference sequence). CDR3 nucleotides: TGTGCCAGCAGTTTAGTCACAGTAGGGGTTGCGGCTGAAGCTTTCTTT. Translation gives CASSLVTVGVAAEAFF.

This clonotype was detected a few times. The DNA of the CDR3 is TGTGCCTGGACAGTTACGGAAAACATTCAGTACTTC. Protein product: CAWTVTENIQYF. The chain couples TRBV30 to TRBJ2-4; D is uncertain. The CDR3 is 12 residues long. Looked up from germline, CDR1 is GTSNPN and CDR2 is SVGIG (reference sequence). The V gene lost 4 bases and the J gene lost 5 bases, with 9 bases spanning the gap.

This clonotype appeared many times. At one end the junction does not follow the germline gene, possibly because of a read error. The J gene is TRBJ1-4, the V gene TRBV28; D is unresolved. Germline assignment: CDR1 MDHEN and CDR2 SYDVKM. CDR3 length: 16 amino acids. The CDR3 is CASSSSPGWTIEKLFF. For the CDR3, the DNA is TGTGCCAGCAGCTCCTCCCCGGGGTGGACTATTGAAAAACTGTTTTTT.

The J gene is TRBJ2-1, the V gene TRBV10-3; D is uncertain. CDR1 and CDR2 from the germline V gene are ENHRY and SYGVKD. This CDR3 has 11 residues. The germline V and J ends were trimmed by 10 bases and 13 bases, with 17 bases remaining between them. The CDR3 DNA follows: TGTGCCACCCAAGTGGGCGGCTTTCAGTTCTTC. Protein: CATQVGGFQFF.

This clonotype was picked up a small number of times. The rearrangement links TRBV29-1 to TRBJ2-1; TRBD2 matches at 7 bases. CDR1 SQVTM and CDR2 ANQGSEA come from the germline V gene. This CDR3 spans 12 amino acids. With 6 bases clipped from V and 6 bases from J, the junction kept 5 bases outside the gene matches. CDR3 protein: CSVWTRINEQFF. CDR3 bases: TGCAGCGTGTGGACTAGAATCAATGAGCAGTTCTTC.

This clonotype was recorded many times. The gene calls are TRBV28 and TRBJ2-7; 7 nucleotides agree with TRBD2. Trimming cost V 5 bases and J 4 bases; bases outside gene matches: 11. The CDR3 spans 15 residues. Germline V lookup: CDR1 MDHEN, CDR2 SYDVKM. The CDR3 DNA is TGTGCCAGCAGTCCGTCCGGGGAGGGACGGTACGAGCAGTACTTC. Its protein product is CASSPSGEGRYEQYF.

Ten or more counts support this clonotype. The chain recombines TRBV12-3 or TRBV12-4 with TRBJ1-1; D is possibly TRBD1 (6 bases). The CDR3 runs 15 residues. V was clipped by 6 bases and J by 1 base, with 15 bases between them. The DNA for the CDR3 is TGTGCCAGCAGCCAAAATGACAGGCCGAACACTGAAGCTTTCTTT. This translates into CASSQNDRPNTEAFF.

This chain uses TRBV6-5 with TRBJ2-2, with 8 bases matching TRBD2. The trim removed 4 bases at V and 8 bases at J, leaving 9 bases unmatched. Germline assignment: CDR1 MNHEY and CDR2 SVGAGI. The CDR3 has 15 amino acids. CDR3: CASSFLSGGPGELFF. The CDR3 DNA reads TGTGCCAGCAGTTTCCTATCGGGAGGGCCTGGGGAGCTGTTTTTT.

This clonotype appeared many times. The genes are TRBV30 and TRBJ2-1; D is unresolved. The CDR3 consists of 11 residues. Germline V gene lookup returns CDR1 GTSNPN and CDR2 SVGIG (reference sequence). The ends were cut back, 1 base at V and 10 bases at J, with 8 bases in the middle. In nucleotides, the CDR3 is TGTGCCTGGAGTGATGGGCGGGAGCAGTTCTTC. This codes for CAWSDGREQFF. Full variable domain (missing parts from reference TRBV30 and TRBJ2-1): SQTIHQWPATLVQPVGSPLSLECTVEGTSNPNLYWYRQAAGRGLQLLFYSVGIGQISSEVPQNLSASRPQDRQFILSSKKLLLSDSGFYLCAWSDGREQFFGPGTRLTVL.

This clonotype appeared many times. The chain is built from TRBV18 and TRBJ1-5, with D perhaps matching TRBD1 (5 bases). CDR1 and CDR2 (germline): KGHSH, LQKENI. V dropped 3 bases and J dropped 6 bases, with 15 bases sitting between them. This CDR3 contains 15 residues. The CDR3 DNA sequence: TGTGCCAGCTCACCTTATGGGCAGGGCGCTCAGCCCCAGCATTTT. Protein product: CASSPYGQGAQPQHF.

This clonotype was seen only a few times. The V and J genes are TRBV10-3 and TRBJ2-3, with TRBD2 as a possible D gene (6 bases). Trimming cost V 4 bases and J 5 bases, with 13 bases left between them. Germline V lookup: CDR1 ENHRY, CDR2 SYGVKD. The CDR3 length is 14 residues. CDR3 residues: CAISVGGAGDTQYF. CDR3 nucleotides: TGTGCCATCAGTGTTGGGGGAGCGGGAGATACGCAGTATTTT.

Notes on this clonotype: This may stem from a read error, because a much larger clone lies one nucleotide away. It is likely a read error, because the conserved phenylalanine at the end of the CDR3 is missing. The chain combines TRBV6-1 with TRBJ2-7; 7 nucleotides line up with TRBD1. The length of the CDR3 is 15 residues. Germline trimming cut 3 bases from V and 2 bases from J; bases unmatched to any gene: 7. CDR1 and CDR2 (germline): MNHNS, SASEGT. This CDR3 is CASSERGTATYEQYS. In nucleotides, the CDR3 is TGTGCCAGCAGTGAGAGGGGGACAGCCACCTACGAGCAGTACTCC.

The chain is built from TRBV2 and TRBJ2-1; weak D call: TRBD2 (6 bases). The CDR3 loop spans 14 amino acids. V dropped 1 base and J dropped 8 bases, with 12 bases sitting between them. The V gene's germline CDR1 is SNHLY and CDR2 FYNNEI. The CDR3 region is CASSEVRGTDEQFF. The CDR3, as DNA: TGTGCCAGCAGTGAAGTTCGCGGGACGGATGAGCAGTTCTTC.

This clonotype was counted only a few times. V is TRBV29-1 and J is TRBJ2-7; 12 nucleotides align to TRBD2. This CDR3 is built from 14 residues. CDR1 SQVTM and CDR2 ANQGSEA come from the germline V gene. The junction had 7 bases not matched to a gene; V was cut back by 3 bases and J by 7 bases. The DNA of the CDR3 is TGCAGCGTTGAGATGGCTAGCGGGAGGGGGGAGCAGTACTTC. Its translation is CSVEMASGRGEQYF.

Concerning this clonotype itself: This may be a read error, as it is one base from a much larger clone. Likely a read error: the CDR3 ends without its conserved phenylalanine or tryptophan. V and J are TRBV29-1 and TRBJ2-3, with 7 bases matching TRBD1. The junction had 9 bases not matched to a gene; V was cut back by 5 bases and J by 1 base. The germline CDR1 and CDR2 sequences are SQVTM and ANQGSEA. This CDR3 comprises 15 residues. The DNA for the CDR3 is TGCAGCGTTTCGAATAGGGGGCACGGCACAGATACGCAGTATTCT. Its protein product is CSVSNRGHGTDTQYS.

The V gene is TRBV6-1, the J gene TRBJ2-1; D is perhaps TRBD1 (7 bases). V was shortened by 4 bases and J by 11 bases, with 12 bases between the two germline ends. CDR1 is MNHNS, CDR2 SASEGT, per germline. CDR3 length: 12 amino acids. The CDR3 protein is CASSGAGGKQFF. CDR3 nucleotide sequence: TGTGCCAGCAGTGGGGCAGGGGGGAAGCAGTTCTTC.

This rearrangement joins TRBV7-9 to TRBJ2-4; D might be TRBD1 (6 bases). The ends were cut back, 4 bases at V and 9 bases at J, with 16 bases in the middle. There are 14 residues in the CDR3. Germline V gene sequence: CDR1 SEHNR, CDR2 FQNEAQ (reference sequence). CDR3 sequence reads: CASSSYREGVIQYF. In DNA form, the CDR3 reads TGTGCCAGCAGCTCTTACAGGGAAGGGGTCATTCAGTACTTC.

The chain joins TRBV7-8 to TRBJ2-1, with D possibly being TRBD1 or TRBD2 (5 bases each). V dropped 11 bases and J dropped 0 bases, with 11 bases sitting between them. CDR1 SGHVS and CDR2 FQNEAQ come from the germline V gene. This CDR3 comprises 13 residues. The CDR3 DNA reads TGTGCCGCGACGAGGGGCTCCTACAATGAGCAGTTCTTC. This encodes CAATRGSYNEQFF.

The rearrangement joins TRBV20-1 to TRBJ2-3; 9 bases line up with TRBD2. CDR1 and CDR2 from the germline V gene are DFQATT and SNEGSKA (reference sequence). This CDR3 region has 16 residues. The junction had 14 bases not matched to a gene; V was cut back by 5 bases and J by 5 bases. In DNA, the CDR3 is TGCAGTGCTCCCGTTGGCGGGAGGGCCAGGGGAGATACGCAGTATTTT. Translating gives CSAPVGGRARGDTQYF.

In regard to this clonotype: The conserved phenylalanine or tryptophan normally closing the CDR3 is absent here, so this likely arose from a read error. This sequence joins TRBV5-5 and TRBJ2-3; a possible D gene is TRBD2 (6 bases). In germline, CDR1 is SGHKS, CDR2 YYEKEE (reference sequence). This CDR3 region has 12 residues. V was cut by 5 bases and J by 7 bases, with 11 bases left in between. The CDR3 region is CASRPDYHTQYL. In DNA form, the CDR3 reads TGTGCCAGCAGACCGGACTATCATACGCAGTATCTT.

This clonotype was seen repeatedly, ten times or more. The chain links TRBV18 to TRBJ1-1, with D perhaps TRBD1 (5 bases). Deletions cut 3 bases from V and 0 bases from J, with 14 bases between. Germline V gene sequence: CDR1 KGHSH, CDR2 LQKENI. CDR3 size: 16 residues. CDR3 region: CASSPGGAGLNTEAFF. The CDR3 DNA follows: TGTGCCAGCTCACCGGGAGGGGCGGGGTTGAACACTGAAGCTTTCTTT.

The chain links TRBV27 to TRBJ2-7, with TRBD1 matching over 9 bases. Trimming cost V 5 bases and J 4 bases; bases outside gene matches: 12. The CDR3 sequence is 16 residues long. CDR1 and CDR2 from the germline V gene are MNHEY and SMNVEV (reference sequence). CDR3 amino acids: CASSPGQGHLLYEQYF. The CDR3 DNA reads TGTGCCAGCAGTCCGGGACAGGGCCACCTCCTTTACGAGCAGTACTTC.